This passage covers 32 T cell receptor beta chains from one sample sequenced in a study of vaccination and CD4 T cells after COVID-19. The Oncomine TCR Beta short-read assay was applied to DNA of cultured CD4+ T cells. TCRdb re-derived calls from the PCR reads in MiXCR, one entry per CDR3 protein. Of some 11,000 distinct CDR3 sequences listed, around half were seen once; the top ten hold around a fifth. Described treatment: approximately 9-day PBMC culture with coronavirus spike peptide pools or control peptides (ViraFEST assay). No antigen has been assigned to these receptors. Sequenced: CD4+ T cells from blood, cultured in vitro. All receptors come from a human donor who had recovered from COVID-19.

The rearrangement uses TRBV5-6 and TRBJ2-5; no firm D call. Germline CDR1 SGHDT, CDR2 YYEEEE. Trimming pared 4 bases from V and 2 bases from J, leaving 3 bases between. The CDR3 totals 11 residues. This CDR3 reads CASSVQETQYF. Written as DNA, the CDR3 is TGTGCCAGCAGCGTTCAAGAGACCCAGTACTTC.

With regard to this clonotype: One junction end does not reproduce the germline sequence, and a read error may be involved. The chain has TRBV15 and TRBJ2-2, with D perhaps TRBD2 (5 bases). The germline V gene encodes CDR1 LNHNV and CDR2 YYDKDF (reference sequence). The CDR3 is 17 amino acids. DNA for the CDR3: TGTGCCACCAGCAGAGATGAAGCCGGGATTAAACACCGGGGAGCTGTTTTT. Amino acids: CATSRDEAGIKHRGAVF.

V is TRBV19 and J is TRBJ2-3; 11 nucleotides line up with TRBD2. CDR3 size: 14 residues. The junction had 1 base not matched to a gene; V was cut back by 8 bases and J by 0 bases. Germline-derived CDR1 and CDR2 are LNHDA and SQIVND (reference sequence). The CDR3 nucleotides are TGTGCCAGTGGGACTAGCGGTAGCACAGATACGCAGTATTTT. It encodes CASGTSGSTDTQYF. Based on the CDR3 plus reference TRBV19 and TRBJ2-3, the full variable domain is DGGITQSPKYLFRKEGQNVTLSCEQNLNHDAMYWYRQDPGQGLRLIYYSQIVNDFQKGDIAEGYSVSREKKESFPLTVTSAQKNPTAFYLCASGTSGSTDTQYFGPGTRLTVL.

This rearrangement joins TRBV30 to TRBJ1-5, with TRBD1 matching 7 bases. The V gene end was trimmed by 3 bases and the J gene end by 1 base; junction bases not matched to a gene: 3. This CDR3 contains 14 residues. Germline V lookup: CDR1 GTSNPN, CDR2 SVGIG (reference sequence). The CDR3 nucleotides read TGTGCCTGGAGGGGACAGCCGAGCAATCAGCCCCAGCATTTT. The encoded protein is CAWRGQPSNQPQHF.

This clonotype was counted between two and nine times. The chain recombines TRBV7-2 with TRBJ1-5; no definite D call. This CDR3 region has 13 residues. Per the germline V gene, CDR1 is SGHTA and CDR2 is FQGNSA. The V end lost 1 base, the J end lost 6 bases, and 7 bases lay between the germline ends. Here the CDR3 reads CASSLEAAQPQHF. The CDR3 nucleotides read TGTGCCAGCAGCTTAGAGGCCGCTCAGCCCCAGCATTTT.

This clonotype occurred a few times. The chain employs TRBV10-1 and TRBJ2-5, with D tentatively TRBD1 or TRBD2 (6 bases each). This CDR3 contains 17 residues. Trimming took off 2 bases at V and 2 bases at J, with 18 bases between the two ends. Germline V lookup: CDR1 WNHNN, CDR2 SYGVQD (reference sequence). CDR3 DNA sequence: TGCGCCAGCAGTGAGAGTTCGGGGGCCCAGCCTCAAGAGACCCAGTACTTC. It is translated as CASSESSGAQPQETQYF.

The chain joins TRBV19 to TRBJ1-1; D remains ambiguous. Germline V CDR1 and CDR2: LNHDA, SQIVND (reference sequence). The CDR3 runs 14 residues. Trimming shortened V by 0 bases and J by 7 bases, and 12 bases separated the two germline ends. CDR3 sequence: CASSIDGIRHEAFF. As DNA, the CDR3 is TGTGCCAGTAGTATAGACGGTATTAGGCATGAAGCTTTCTTT.

J is TRBJ2-1 and V is TRBV4-1, with a weak D call TRBD2 (6 bases). The CDR3 spans 14 residues. V gave up 2 bases and J gave up 6 bases, with 11 bases separating them. The germline V gene encodes CDR1 MGHRA and CDR2 YSYEKL. CDR3 DNA sequence: TGCGCCAGCAGCCAACAGACTAGGGTCAATGAGCAGTTCTTC. It codes for CASSQQTRVNEQFF.

The chain couples TRBV20-1 to TRBJ2-3; 10 bases agree with TRBD2. The CDR3 is 17 residues long. CDR1 DFQATT and CDR2 SNEGSKA come from the germline V gene (reference sequence). V shed 0 bases, J shed 1 base, and the junction held 7 bases outside the gene matches. CDR3 coding DNA: TGCAGTGCTAGAGATTCTGTCGGACTAGCGGGCACAGATACGCAGTATTTT. As protein: CSARDSVGLAGTDTQYF.

In this sample, this clonotype turned up a few times. This chain uses TRBV6-2 or TRBV6-3 with TRBJ2-7; possible D gene TRBD1, 6 bases. The CDR3 is 15 amino acids. V lost 6 bases and J 0 bases, leaving 15 bases between the germline ends. Per the germline V gene, CDR1 is MNHEY and CDR2 is SVGEGT. CDR3 protein: CASRLLDRFSYEQYF. As DNA, the CDR3 is TGTGCCAGCAGGCTACTAGACAGGTTCTCCTACGAGCAGTACTTC.

This clonotype has more than one count but fewer than ten. This chain joins TRBV30 and TRBJ1-5; D call uncertain. Trimming stripped 3 bases from V and 5 bases from J, with 14 bases between. Germline lookup yields CDR1 GTSNPN and CDR2 SVGIG (reference sequence). This CDR3 has 14 amino acids. CDR3 sequence: CAWRGIGPHQPQHF. The CDR3 DNA reads as TGTGCCTGGAGGGGGATAGGACCTCATCAGCCCCAGCATTTT. The variable domain in full, completed from reference TRBV30 and TRBJ1-5, reads SQTIHQWPATLVQPVGSPLSLECTVEGTSNPNLYWYRQAAGRGLQLLFYSVGIGQISSEVPQNLSASRPQDRQFILSSKKLLLSDSGFYLCAWRGIGPHQPQHFGDGTRLSIL.

This chain uses TRBV7-8 with TRBJ1-3; a weak D match, TRBD1 (5 bases). Germline CDR1 is SGHVS and CDR2 is FQNEAQ. The V end lost 1 base, the J end lost 3 bases, and 10 bases lay between the germline ends. The length of the CDR3 is 15 residues. The CDR3 bases are TGTGCCAGCAGCTTAGGTCCAGGGTTTGGAAACACCATATATTTT. This encodes CASSLGPGFGNTIYF.

This clonotype has more than one count but fewer than ten. In DNA, the CDR3 is TGCAGTACAAACGGACAGGGGGCCGACGTCCACGAGACCCAGTACTTC. Amino acids: CSTNGQGADVHETQYF. V is TRBV20-1 and J is TRBJ2-5, with 11 bases fitting TRBD1. The CDR3 is 16 residues long. V was pared by 8 bases and J by 5 bases, with 16 bases of the junction left unmatched. CDR1 and CDR2 from the germline V gene are DFQATT and SNEGSKA (reference sequence).

This clonotype ranks as medium-sized. The chain joins TRBV7-2 to TRBJ1-5; D perhaps matches TRBD1 (6 bases). The ends were cut back, 5 bases at V and 7 bases at J, with 12 bases in the middle. There are 13 residues in the CDR3. CDR1 is SGHTA and CDR2 is FQGNSA in the germline V gene. This CDR3 is CASSVRGEQPQHF. The CDR3 DNA follows: TGTGCCAGCAGCGTCAGGGGTGAACAGCCCCAGCATTTT.

The chain links TRBV28 to TRBJ2-2; TRBD2 matches at 8 bases. This CDR3 has 16 residues. Trimming took 7 bases from V and 5 from J; bases not matched to a gene: 12. Germline V gene data show CDR1 as MDHEN and CDR2 as SYDVKM. CDR3 DNA: TGTGCCAGCACTCCGACCGGGACTAGTCGGACCGGGGAGCTGTTTTTT. Translating gives CASTPTGTSRTGELFF.

This clonotype was picked up a small number of times. The gene calls are TRBV20-1 and TRBJ2-5; weak D call: TRBD2 (6 bases). CDR1 is DFQATT, CDR2 SNEGSKA, per germline (reference sequence). The CDR3 loop spans 12 amino acids. V was cut by 5 bases and J by 4 bases, with 11 bases left in between. The CDR3 sequence is CSAPTEGETQYF. The CDR3, as DNA: TGCAGTGCTCCCACGGAGGGAGAGACCCAGTACTTC.

In this sample, this clonotype turned up a few times. The CDR3, as DNA: TGCAGTGCCCCTGTAGCGCCAGTCTATGAGCAGTTCTTC. Its protein product is CSAPVAPVYEQFF. This sequence joins TRBV20-1 and TRBJ2-1; a weak D match, TRBD2 (5 bases). Per the germline V gene, CDR1 is DFQATT and CDR2 is SNEGSKA (reference sequence). This CDR3 has 13 amino acids. Trimming took 6 bases from V and 8 from J, leaving 17 bases between them.

About this clonotype: No conserved phenylalanine or tryptophan ends this CDR3, so it is likely a read error. The DNA of the CDR3 is TGTGCCAGCAGACCTACAGGGATTTTGGTCGGAAACACCATATATTCT. Its protein is CASRPTGILVGNTIYS. The rearrangement links TRBV2 to TRBJ1-3; a possible D gene is TRBD1 (6 bases). The ends were cut back, 6 bases at V and 4 bases at J, with 19 bases in the middle. Germline V CDR1 and CDR2: SNHLY, FYNNEI. This CDR3 is built from 16 residues.

The rearrangement joins TRBV7-9 to TRBJ1-5; 9 positions agree with TRBD1. V was clipped by 1 base and J by 3 bases; unmatched bases: 7. Germline CDR1 reads SEHNR; CDR2 reads FQNEAQ (reference sequence). The length of the CDR3 is 17 residues. The CDR3 spells CASSLGTGVYNNQPQHF. The CDR3 region has the DNA TGTGCCAGCAGCTTAGGGACAGGGGTATACAACAATCAGCCCCAGCATTTT.

The chain uses TRBV24-1 and TRBJ2-7; 11 bases map to TRBD2. Germline CDR1 and CDR2: KGHDR and SFDVKD. After removal of 2 bases from V and 2 bases from J, the junction contained 10 bases not matched to a gene. This CDR3 has 18 residues. The CDR3 protein is CATSDSGTTSGRPYEQYF. The CDR3 nucleotides are TGTGCCACCAGTGATTCTGGGACAACTAGCGGGAGACCCTACGAGCAGTACTTC.

The chain joins TRBV28 to TRBJ2-3; 9 bases align to TRBD1. V was clipped by 5 bases and J by 2 bases; unmatched bases: 5. Germline lookup yields CDR1 MDHEN and CDR2 SYDVKM. CDR3 length: 15 residues. The DNA for the CDR3 is TGTGCCAGCAGTCGACAGGGGGTCCCCACAGATACGCAGTATTTT. The encoded protein is CASSRQGVPTDTQYF. Full variable domain (missing parts from reference TRBV28 and TRBJ2-3): DVKVTQSSRYLVKRTGEKVFLECVQDMDHENMFWYRQDPGLGLRLIYFSYDVKMKEKGDIPEGYSVSREKKERFSLILESASTNQTSMYLCASSRQGVPTDTQYFGPGTRLTVL.

The chain is built from TRBV20-1 and TRBJ2-3; TRBD2 aligns across 11 bases. Germline V gene lookup returns CDR1 DFQATT and CDR2 SNEGSKA (reference sequence). This CDR3 has 12 residues. This CDR3 is CMGLADTDTQYF. The CDR3 nucleotides are TGCATGGGACTAGCGGACACAGATACGCAGTATTTT.

The CDR3 DNA follows: TGTGCCAGCAGTCCAAGGGCCCAACTAGCGGGAGTCGGGAATGAGCAGTTCTTC. Protein: CASSPRAQLAGVGNEQFF. The gene calls are TRBV2 and TRBJ2-1, with TRBD2 identical over 11 bases. Germline V gives CDR1 SNHLY, CDR2 FYNNEI. This CDR3 has 18 amino acids. Losses at the gene ends were 5 bases for V and 7 bases for J; bases not matched to a gene: 16.

The chain recombines TRBV7-9 with TRBJ2-5; tentatively, D is TRBD1 (6 bases). Germline CDR1 and CDR2: SEHNR and FQNEAQ (reference sequence). The CDR3 totals 15 residues. V gave up 4 bases and J gave up 5 bases, with 17 bases separating them. Here the CDR3 reads CASSSPTGSMETQYF. The CDR3 region has the DNA TGTGCCAGCAGCTCCCCGACAGGCTCTATGGAGACCCAGTACTTC.

This clonotype appeared a few times. This sequence joins TRBV24-1 and TRBJ1-1; D is unresolved. The V gene lost 4 bases and the J gene lost 1 base, with 9 bases spanning the gap. Germline V gene data show CDR1 as KGHDR and CDR2 as SFDVKD. The CDR3 spans 14 residues. In nucleotides, the CDR3 is TGTGCCACCAGTGAAGACCGTTGGAACACTGAAGCTTTCTTT. This encodes CATSEDRWNTEAFF.

The chain couples TRBV20-1 to TRBJ2-1, with D perhaps assigned TRBD1 or TRBD2 (5 bases each). The V gene lost 6 bases and the J gene lost 6 bases, with 21 bases spanning the gap. The CDR3 loop spans 15 amino acids. CDR1 is DFQATT, CDR2 SNEGSKA, per germline (reference sequence). In DNA, the CDR3 is TGCAGTGCCGATAAGGGACCCCAGGTCCTCAATGAGCAGTTCTTC. This encodes CSADKGPQVLNEQFF.

The chain recombines TRBV20-1 with TRBJ2-7, with 8 bases aligning to TRBD2. The germline V gene has CDR1 DFQATT and CDR2 SNEGSKA (reference sequence). This CDR3 has 12 amino acids. CDR3 region: CAQRSGSYEQYF. The CDR3 DNA sequence: TGCGCCCAGAGGAGCGGGAGCTACGAGCAGTACTTC.

This clonotype has a handful of counts. The V call is TRBV7-2, the J call TRBJ1-5; no reliable D call. CDR1 and CDR2 (germline): SGHTA, FQGNSA. V dropped 3 bases and J dropped 2 bases, with 8 bases sitting between them. The CDR3 is made up of 14 amino acids. This chain's CDR3 is CASSFQRGNQPQHF. CDR3 sequence (DNA): TGTGCCAGCAGCTTCCAGAGGGGCAATCAGCCCCAGCATTTT.

The V and J genes are TRBV5-6 and TRBJ2-2; D ambiguous. Germline V lookup: CDR1 SGHDT, CDR2 YYEEEE. CDR3 length equals 13 residues. V was trimmed by 0 bases and J by 6 bases, leaving 6 bases between them. The CDR3 is CASSLVVPGELFF. The CDR3 nucleotides are TGTGCCAGCAGCTTGGTCGTACCCGGGGAGCTGTTTTTT.

This chain joins TRBV6-1 and TRBJ1-5, with D unresolved. Trimming removed 6 bases at V and 7 bases at J, with 13 bases between. The length of the CDR3 is 13 residues. Germline V CDR1 and CDR2: MNHNS, SASEGT. CDR3 region: CASRELTGQPQHF. The CDR3 region has the DNA TGTGCCAGCAGGGAGTTGACGGGCCAGCCCCAGCATTTT.

The V gene is TRBV5-1, the J gene TRBJ1-5; a weak D match, TRBD1 (5 bases). V lost 4 bases to trimming and J lost 4 bases, with 15 bases between them. This CDR3 is 15 amino acids long. Germline V gene lookup returns CDR1 SGHRS and CDR2 YFSETQ. The DNA of the CDR3 is TGCGCCAGCAGCCCGGACGGGGCCCCAAATCAGCCCCAGCATTTT. As protein: CASSPDGAPNQPQHF.

The V gene is TRBV10-3, the J gene TRBJ2-7, with D perhaps matching TRBD1 (7 bases). This CDR3 region has 14 residues. Germline V gene data show CDR1 as ENHRY and CDR2 as SYGVKD. V was cut by 9 bases and J by 4 bases, with 19 bases left in between. This chain's CDR3 is CAIKTGTGRYEQYF. CDR3 nucleotide sequence: TGTGCCATAAAGACAGGGACTGGGAGATACGAGCAGTACTTC.